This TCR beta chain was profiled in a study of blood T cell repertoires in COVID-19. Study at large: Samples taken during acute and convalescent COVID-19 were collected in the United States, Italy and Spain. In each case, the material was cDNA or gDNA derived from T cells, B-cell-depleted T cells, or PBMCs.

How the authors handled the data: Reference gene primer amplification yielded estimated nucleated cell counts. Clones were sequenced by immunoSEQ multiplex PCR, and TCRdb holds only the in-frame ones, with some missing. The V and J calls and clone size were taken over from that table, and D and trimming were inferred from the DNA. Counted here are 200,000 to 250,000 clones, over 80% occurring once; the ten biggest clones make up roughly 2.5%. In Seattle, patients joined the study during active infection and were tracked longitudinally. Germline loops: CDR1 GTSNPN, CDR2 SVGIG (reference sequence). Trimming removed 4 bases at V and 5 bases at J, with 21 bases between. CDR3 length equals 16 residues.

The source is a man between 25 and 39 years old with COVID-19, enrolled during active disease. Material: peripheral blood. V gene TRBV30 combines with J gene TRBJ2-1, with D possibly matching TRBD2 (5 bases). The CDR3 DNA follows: TGTGCCTGGATTTTAGGCGGGTTACCCAAGCACAATGAGCAGTTCTTC. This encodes CAWILGGLPKHNEQFF. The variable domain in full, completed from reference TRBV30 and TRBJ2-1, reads SQTIHQWPATLVQPVGSPLSLECTVEGTSNPNLYWYRQAAGRGLQLLFYSVGIGQISSEVPQNLSASRPQDRQFILSSKKLLLSDSGFYLCAWILGGLPKHNEQFFGPGTRLTVL.